This T cell receptor (beta chain) appears in the sequencing data of a study of blood T cell repertoires in COVID-19. Across the whole study: The samples span acute and convalescent COVID-19 from the United States, Italy and Spain. PBMCs, B-cell-depleted T cells, or T cells were the source of the cDNA or gDNA that made up the material.

Cohort assignment relied on participant-reported clinical history. The V end was cut by 4 bases, the J end by 3 bases, with 11 bases between. Germline values: CDR1 SGDLS, CDR2 YYNGEE. The CDR3 is 13 amino acids. TCRdb's copy holds only in-frame clones and misses some; the assay was immunoSEQ multiplex PCR. The table shows about 280,000 clones, with around 85% occurring only once. The source material was PBMCs or T cells enriched from blood (not recorded which). The chain uses TRBV9 and TRBJ2-7, with D possibly TRBD1 on 5 matching bases. This sequence originates from a woman between 45 and 60 years old who had recovered from COVID-19. CDR3 coding DNA: TGTGCCAGCAGCTCAGGGCCATACTACGAGCAGTACTTC. This translates into CASSSGPYYEQYF.